One sample yielded the 22 T cell receptor beta chains listed below, sequenced in a study of blood T cell repertoires in COVID-19. Produced via immunoSEQ multiplex PCR; TCRdb's table is partial and in-frame only. The sample lists approximately 200,000 clones, 85% to 90% seen once, with less than 3% in the top ten. The sample consisted of peripheral blood. The source of these receptors is a woman in her twenties or thirties with active or convalescent COVID-19.

The CDR3 is CASSQEEGFANEQYF. Here the CDR3 DNA reads TGTGCCAGCAGCCAAGAGGAGGGATTCGCGAACGAGCAGTACTTC. The chain is built from TRBV14 and TRBJ2-7; tentatively, D is TRBD2 (6 bases). CDR3 length equals 15 residues. The V end was cut by 0 bases, the J end by 5 bases, with 14 bases between. In germline, CDR1 is SGHDN, CDR2 FVKESK.

The chain recombines TRBV6-6 with TRBJ1-1; TRBD1 is a possible D gene (5 bases). CDR3 length: 14 residues. Looked up from germline, CDR1 is MNHNY and CDR2 is SVGAGI (reference sequence). The V and J ends lost 4 bases and 1 base respectively, with 10 bases between them. The CDR3 DNA reads TGTGCCAGCAGTTCCGACAGATCGAACACTGAAGCTTTCTTT. It translates to CASSSDRSNTEAFF.

This clone occurred a few times. The gene calls are TRBV5-1 and TRBJ1-1; D is undetermined. The V gene's germline CDR1 is SGHRS and CDR2 YFSETQ. The CDR3 length is 15 residues. V lost 0 bases and J lost 1, with 10 bases in between. The CDR3 protein is CASSLEEASNTEAFF. The CDR3 bases are TGCGCCAGCAGCTTGGAGGAGGCCTCGAACACTGAAGCTTTCTTT.

V is TRBV29-1 and J is TRBJ2-7, with a possible D match to TRBD2 (6 bases). CDR3 length: 11 residues. The V and J ends lost 3 bases and 4 bases respectively, with 7 bases between them. Germline values: CDR1 SQVTM, CDR2 ANQGSEA. The CDR3 DNA is TGCAGCGTTGAGGAGGGTTACGAGCAGTACTTC. This encodes CSVEEGYEQYF.

CDR3 sequence: CASAGETQYF. CDR3 coding DNA: TGTGCCAGTGCGGGGGAGACCCAGTACTTC. The chain has TRBV11-3 and TRBJ2-5; D possibly corresponds to TRBD2 (6 bases). Germline CDR1 and CDR2: SGHNT and YENEEA. The CDR3 spans 10 residues. The V end lost 9 bases, the J end lost 5 bases, and 7 bases lay between the germline ends.

On this clone: In the same sample, other DNA sequences code for this CDR3. The V and J genes are TRBV5-4 and TRBJ1-3; weak D call: TRBD1 (6 bases). V was cut by 1 base and J by 2 bases, with 7 bases left in between. The CDR3 spans 14 residues. CDR1 is SGHNT and CDR2 is YYREEE in the germline V gene (reference sequence). The CDR3 reads CASSLQGPGNTIYF. As DNA, the CDR3 is TGTGCCAGCAGCTTGCAGGGGCCTGGAAACACCATATATTTT.

This clone was recorded a few times. The chain links TRBV6-5 to TRBJ1-6; D remains ambiguous. Trimming took off 5 bases at V and 8 bases at J, with 16 bases between the two ends. The CDR3 has 15 residues. CDR1 is MNHEY and CDR2 is SVGAGI in the germline V gene. This chain's CDR3 is CASSQSGSGYSPLHF. The CDR3 DNA is TGTGCCAGCAGTCAATCGGGCAGCGGATATTCACCCCTCCACTTT.

This clone appeared once. This sequence joins TRBV5-4 and TRBJ1-2, with 10 positions matching TRBD1. The CDR3 spans 13 residues. V lost 4 bases, J lost 14 bases, and 11 bases stayed unmatched. Per the germline V gene, CDR1 is SGHNT and CDR2 is YYREEE (reference sequence). The CDR3 DNA sequence: TGTGCCAGCAGCCCTGGGACAGGGGTCTCTGATACCTTC. Its translation is CASSPGTGVSDTF.

The genes are TRBV5-1 and TRBJ1-3; 9 nucleotides match TRBD1. The trim removed 0 bases at V and 3 bases at J, leaving 4 bases unmatched. CDR3 length equals 16 residues. CDR1 is SGHRS, CDR2 YFSETQ, per germline. The CDR3 coding sequence is TGCGCCAGCAGCTTGGGGGCGACAGGGGGTGGAAACACCATATATTTT. Translated: CASSLGATGGGNTIYF.

This clone came up once. The rearrangement joins TRBV9 to TRBJ2-6; the D is unclear. The V end was cut by 0 bases, the J end by 1 base, with 14 bases between. The CDR3 totals 18 residues. The germline V gene encodes CDR1 SGDLS and CDR2 YYNGEE. The DNA of the CDR3 is TGTGCCAGCAGCGTAGAGGCAGGTTCCCTATCTGGGGCCAACGTCCTGACTTTC. It yields the protein CASSVEAGSLSGANVLTF.

J is TRBJ2-7 and V is TRBV19, with 10 bases aligning to TRBD1. CDR3 length: 17 residues. V gave up 5 bases and J gave up 0 bases; unmatched junction bases: 10. Germline loops: CDR1 LNHDA, CDR2 SQIVND (reference sequence). CDR3 sequence: CASSSRDRGEVSYEQYF. In DNA, the CDR3 is TGTGCCAGTAGTTCCCGGGACAGGGGTGAAGTCTCCTACGAGCAGTACTTC.

J is TRBJ1-6 and V is TRBV5-1; a possible D gene is TRBD1 (6 bases). Germline V gene lookup returns CDR1 SGHRS and CDR2 YFSETQ. V was trimmed by 0 bases and J by 7 bases, leaving 14 bases between them. The CDR3 is 16 amino acids. The CDR3 is CASSLASGVSNSPLHF. The CDR3 DNA reads as TGCGCCAGCAGCTTGGCCTCAGGGGTATCCAATTCACCCCTCCACTTT.

This sequence joins TRBV5-1 and TRBJ1-2; the D is unclear. This CDR3 has 14 amino acids. Trimming cost V 6 bases and J 2 bases, with 14 bases left between them. Looked up from germline, CDR1 is SGHRS and CDR2 is YFSETQ. CDR3 nucleotides: TGCGCCAGCAACCACAACGGAGGAAACTATGGCTACACCTTC. Its protein product is CASNHNGGNYGYTF.

The V gene is TRBV4-2, the J gene TRBJ2-2; 15 bases fit TRBD2. V shed 0 bases and J 5 bases; nucleotides not matched to a gene: 4. The CDR3 runs to 18 residues. The germline gives CDR1 LGHNA, CDR2 YNFKEQ. The CDR3 is CASSQDGLAGGPTGELFF. The DNA of the CDR3 is TGTGCCAGCAGCCAAGATGGACTAGCGGGAGGGCCGACCGGGGAGCTGTTTTTT.

The chain is built from TRBV5-1 and TRBJ2-7; D not resolved. Germline V gives CDR1 SGHRS, CDR2 YFSETQ. Trimming cost V 1 base and J 3 bases, with 8 bases left between them. The CDR3 covers 13 residues. The CDR3 loop is CASSLIVSYEQYF. The CDR3 nucleotides are TGCGCCAGCAGCTTGATAGTAAGCTACGAGCAGTACTTC.

V and J are TRBV19 and TRBJ2-2; 7 bases map to TRBD2. Per the germline V gene, CDR1 is LNHDA and CDR2 is SQIVND (reference sequence). The CDR3 has 18 amino acids. V trimming: 3 bases; J trimming: 4 bases; junction bases outside the gene matches: 14. The CDR3 DNA is TGTGCCAGTAGTATCCTCTCGGGCGGGGGACTACCCACCGGGGAGCTGTTTTTT. The encoded protein is CASSILSGGGLPTGELFF.

CDR3 amino acids: CATSRPFRSGGAPYNEQFF. The DNA of the CDR3 is TGTGCCACCAGCAGGCCGTTTAGAAGCGGGGGGGCCCCCTACAATGAGCAGTTCTTC. This chain joins TRBV15 and TRBJ2-1; the match to TRBD2 covers 10 bases. Losses at the gene ends were 3 bases for V and 2 bases for J; bases not matched to a gene: 13. The CDR3 is 19 amino acids. Germline CDR1 LNHNV, CDR2 YYDKDF (reference sequence). Looking up the rest from reference TRBV15 and TRBJ2-1 gives the full variable domain: DAMVIQNPRYQVTQFGKPVTLSCSQTLNHNVMYWYQQKSSQAPKLLFHYYDKDFNNEADTPDNFQSRRPNTSFCFLDIRSPGLGDTAMYLCATSRPFRSGGAPYNEQFFGPGTRLTVL.

This clone was seen just once. The DNA of the CDR3 is TGTGCCAGCAGTACCCGAGTGAACACTGAAGCTTTCTTT. Residues: CASSTRVNTEAFF. The V and J genes are TRBV6-5 and TRBJ1-1; no reliable D call. The CDR3 is 13 residues long. Germline assignment: CDR1 MNHEY and CDR2 SVGAGI. Trimming left V 5 bases short and J 0 bases short, with 7 bases between.

The V and J genes are TRBV27 and TRBJ2-3; 9 bases are shared with TRBD2. The CDR3 covers 17 residues. Losses at the gene ends were 4 bases for V and 0 bases for J; bases not matched to a gene: 8. CDR1 is MNHEY and CDR2 is SMNVEV in the germline V gene (reference sequence). CDR3 sequence (DNA): TGTGCCAGCAGTTCCCTATCCGGACTAGCGAGCACAGATACGCAGTATTTT. This translates into CASSSLSGLASTDTQYF.

In DNA, the CDR3 is TGTGCCAGCAGTGAAAGGGGTACACCTCCTCAAAACATTCAGTACTTC. Translation: CASSERGTPPQNIQYF. The rearrangement links TRBV6-1 to TRBJ2-4; maybe TRBD1 (5 bases). CDR1 is MNHNS, CDR2 SASEGT, per germline. Trimming removed 2 bases at V and 5 bases at J, with 16 bases between. CDR3 length: 16 amino acids.

The chain is built from TRBV2 and TRBJ2-1; 9 bases line up with TRBD1. V trimming: 6 bases; J trimming: 13 bases; junction bases outside the gene matches: 7. CDR3 length equals 12 residues. CDR1 is SNHLY and CDR2 is FYNNEI in the germline V gene. CDR3 in DNA: TGTGCCAGCAGGGGGGACAGGGACCCCCAGTTCTTC. As protein: CASRGDRDPQFF.

On this clone itself: This same CDR3 is encoded by further DNA sequences in the sample. This chain joins TRBV6-5 and TRBJ2-1; TRBD1 aligns across 7 bases. CDR1 MNHEY and CDR2 SVGAGI come from the germline V gene. The V and J ends lost 0 bases and 3 bases, in that order; junction bases with no gene match: 2. The CDR3 is 15 residues long. The CDR3, as DNA: TGTGCCAGCAGTTACTCGGGGACAGACTACAATGAGCAGTTCTTC. This gives the protein CASSYSGTDYNEQFF.